Following are 24 T cell receptor beta chains from one sample sequenced in a study of CXCR3-negative and CXCR3-positive naive CD8 T cells. Study results and limitations: Compared with CXCR3-negative naive cells, CXCR3-positive naive cells showed more hydrophobic TRB CDR3s.

Their recognized antigens are unknown. Libraries were UMI-labeled 5' RACE TRB cDNA. TCRdb re-called the 5' RACE reads, yielding one record per CDR3 amino acid sequence without DNA. Listed are over 70,000 distinct CDR3 sequences; 0.8% to 0.85% falls within the top ten. The source material was naive CXCR3+ CD8+ T cells from blood. Regarding subset: CD45RO-CCR7+CD27+CD95- naive CD8+ T cells expressing CXCR3 (TNR3+). The origin of the receptors is a human donor in good health. Some clones in this sample may be carry-over from other donors' samples.

The rearrangement joins TRBV12-3 or TRBV12-4 to TRBJ1-1; checking the TCRdb D call of TRBD1 is not possible without DNA. The length of the CDR3 is 12 residues. The CDR3 loop is CASSWDSDEAFF.

The genes are TRBV6-2 or TRBV6-3 and TRBJ1-1; TCRdb's D call of TRBD1 is untestable without DNA. The CDR3 is made up of 14 amino acids. Germline V gene data show CDR1 as MNHEY and CDR2 as SVGEGT. The CDR3 sequence is CASSYTGGNTEAFF.

The V gene is TRBV21-1, the J gene TRBJ2-7. TRBV21-1 is listed as a pseudogene. This CDR3 comprises 12 residues. The CDR3 region is CASTQQLYEQYF.

The genes are TRBV4-1 and TRBJ1-1; TCRdb returns TRBD1, unconfirmable since there is no DNA. Per germline, CDR1 MGHRA and CDR2 YSYEKL. CDR3 length equals 15 residues. This CDR3 reads CASSLLDRGRTEAFF.

The V and J genes are TRBV3-1 and TRBJ2-1; TCRdb indicates TRBD2, and absent DNA this call remains unverified. Germline V gene sequence: CDR1 LGHDT, CDR2 YNNKEL (reference sequence). This CDR3 is 17 amino acids long. This CDR3 reads CASSQEGGRRVYSEQFF.

The chain carries TRBV6-8 and TRBJ2-7; the TCRdb call, TRBD1, lacks DNA for checking. Germline assignment: CDR1 MNHGY and CDR2 SAAAGT. This CDR3 comprises 12 residues. This CDR3 reads CASATWGYEQYF.

The rearrangement joins TRBV20-1 to TRBJ2-5. This CDR3 comprises 15 residues. Germline CDR1 and CDR2: DFQATT and SNEGSKA (reference sequence). This CDR3 is CSARDPALTGETQYF.

V and J are TRBV30 and TRBJ1-1; TCRdb designates TRBD1, a call that cannot be tested without DNA. The CDR3 is made up of 12 amino acids. Germline CDR1 and CDR2: GTSNPN and SVGIG (reference sequence). CDR3: CAWDRTGSEAFF.

The chain uses TRBV20-1 and TRBJ2-1; TCRdb calls TRBD1, which cannot be checked without DNA. Germline V lookup: CDR1 DFQATT, CDR2 SNEGSKA (reference sequence). CDR3 length equals 11 residues. This chain's CDR3 is CSAPRGDEQFF.

This sequence joins TRBV5-1 and TRBJ1-1; TCRdb calls TRBD1, which cannot be checked without DNA. Germline CDR1 and CDR2: SGHRS and YFSETQ. The CDR3 runs 18 residues. CDR3 residues: CASHDSPFDLLMNTEAFF. The full variable domain, in which reference TRBV5-1 and TRBJ1-1 provide the parts outside the CDR3, is KAGVTQTPRYLIKTRGQQVTLSCSPISGHRSVSWYQQTPGQGLQFLFEYFSETQRNKGNFPGRFSGRQFSNSRSEMNVSTLELGDSALYLCASHDSPFDLLMNTEAFFGQGTRLTVV.

V gene TRBV5-1 combines with J gene TRBJ1-1; TCRdb designates TRBD1, a call that cannot be tested without DNA. CDR1 SGHRS and CDR2 YFSETQ come from the germline V gene. This CDR3 has 15 residues. CDR3 sequence: CASSDGDRGGTEAFF. Based on the CDR3 plus reference TRBV5-1 and TRBJ1-1, the full variable domain is KAGVTQTPRYLIKTRGQQVTLSCSPISGHRSVSWYQQTPGQGLQFLFEYFSETQRNKGNFPGRFSGRQFSNSRSEMNVSTLELGDSALYLCASSDGDRGGTEAFFGQGTRLTVV.

The chain couples TRBV9 to TRBJ2-3. The CDR3 spans 11 residues. Germline CDR1 and CDR2: SGDLS and YYNGEE. The chain's CDR3 is CASSASDTQYF.

The rearrangement joins TRBV12-3 or TRBV12-4 to TRBJ2-2; as DNA is missing, the TRBD2 call by TCRdb cannot be tested. This CDR3 is built from 12 residues. The CDR3 reads CASSPSVGELFF.

V is TRBV28 and J is TRBJ2-5; TCRdb's D call of TRBD2 is untestable without DNA. The CDR3 contains 17 residues. The V gene's germline CDR1 is MDHEN and CDR2 SYDVKM. The chain's CDR3 is CASSSPKEGRGQETQYF.

This chain links TRBV6-5 with TRBJ2-2; checking the TCRdb D call of TRBD1 is not possible without DNA. The germline V gene has CDR1 MNHEY and CDR2 SVGAGI. This CDR3 is 14 amino acids long. The CDR3 loop reads CASSYWQGAGELFF.

The chain links TRBV12-3 or TRBV12-4 to TRBJ1-1; TCRdb proposes TRBD1, but this gene call is untestable without DNA. The CDR3 is 15 amino acids. The CDR3 loop is CASSSTQGAGTEAFF.

The gene calls are TRBV27 and TRBJ2-2; absent DNA, TCRdb's TRBD1 call cannot be checked. Germline V gene sequence: CDR1 MNHEY, CDR2 SMNVEV (reference sequence). CDR3 length equals 13 residues. CDR3 sequence reads: CASSPPNTGELFF.

V and J are TRBV28 and TRBJ2-5; TCRdb's D gene call, TRBD1, goes unchecked for lack of DNA. The CDR3 has 14 amino acids. Looked up from germline, CDR1 is MDHEN and CDR2 is SYDVKM. CDR3 in amino acids: CASSQTGIQETQYF.

This rearrangement joins TRBV5-1 to TRBJ2-3; the TCRdb call, TRBD2, lacks DNA for checking. The CDR3 spans 14 residues. CDR1 and CDR2 (germline): SGHRS, YFSETQ. The chain's CDR3 is CASTEAGGSDTQYF.

The rearrangement links TRBV7-8 to TRBJ2-1; TCRdb calls TRBD2, which cannot be checked without DNA. CDR1 and CDR2 (germline): SGHVS, FQNEAQ. The CDR3 has 16 residues. The CDR3 loop is CASSPPTSGRYNEQFF.

The chain combines TRBV4-1 with TRBJ2-5; TCRdb's D call of TRBD1 is untestable without DNA. There are 15 residues in the CDR3. CDR1 MGHRA and CDR2 YSYEKL come from the germline V gene. CDR3 in amino acids: CASSQGGGPGETQYF.

The V and J genes are TRBV5-1 and TRBJ2-7; lacking DNA, the TRBD2 call made by TCRdb goes unchecked. The CDR3 has 13 amino acids. Looked up from germline, CDR1 is SGHRS and CDR2 is YFSETQ. The CDR3 protein is CASSLSGTYEQYF.

This sequence joins TRBV10-3 and TRBJ2-3. CDR3 length: 14 amino acids. CDR1 ENHRY and CDR2 SYGVKD come from the germline V gene. CDR3 sequence reads: CAISEKWGTDTQYF.

The chain combines TRBV6-7 with TRBJ2-7. TRBV6-7 is an ORF; its function is uncertain. CDR3 length: 14 residues. Here the CDR3 reads CASSYPNKDVEQYF.